This note documents a single T cell receptor (beta chain) sequence. Its antigen is unidentified. These data come from a study of shared clonotypes between healthy human individuals. The V gene end was trimmed by 2 bases and the J gene end by 6 bases; junction bases not matched to a gene: 8. The CDR3 totals 15 residues. The germline V gene encodes CDR1 MNHEY and CDR2 SVGAGI. Original analysis: Filtering was not the same, since immunoSEQ gave junction-only sequences without quality scores. Sequenced by immunoSEQ multiplex PCR; TCRdb stores in-frame clones only, minus some. V and J calls and clone size are given by that table; D and trimming were obtained from the DNA. Of 950,000 to 1,300,000 clones listed, 60% to 80% were seen once; the top ten hold about 1.5%. Study-wide results and caveats: Clonotype sharing across several donors was observed for roughly 5% of naive CD4 clonotypes.

V and J are TRBV6-5 and TRBJ1-2, with 8 bases lining up with TRBD1. The sequenced sample consisted of memory CD4+ T cells sorted from blood. Subset defined: CD45RA-negative fraction. This clonotype was sampled from a young man in good health. The CDR3 is CASSYIGTGGNGYTF. CDR3 coding DNA: TGTGCCAGCAGTTACATCGGAACAGGGGGAAATGGCTACACCTTC.